This T cell receptor (beta chain) was profiled in a study of beta chain features in type 1 diabetes. V lost 0 bases, J lost 2 bases, and 10 bases lay in between. Looked up from germline, CDR1 is SGHVS and CDR2 is FQNEAQ. The CDR3 loop spans 15 amino acids. Reverse transcription of all isolated RNA meant that expressed TCRB transcripts were sequenced. TCRdb keeps only in-frame clones here, not all; method: immunoSEQ multiplex PCR. The repertoire holds fewer than 350,000 clones, with roughly 8% as singletons. This TCR came from a woman younger than 35 in good health. V is TRBV7-8 and J is TRBJ1-2; D perhaps matches TRBD1 (6 bases). The sequencing input was central memory CD4+ T cells from blood. Here the CDR3 DNA reads TGTGCCAGCAGCTTAGCCTCAGGGGCAAACTATGGCTACACCTTC. Translating gives CASSLASGANYGYTF.